These T cell receptor beta chains were read from a single sample in a study of cytomegalovirus exposure and HLA in healthy donors. Clones were sequenced by immunoSEQ multiplex PCR, and TCRdb holds only the in-frame ones, with some missing. Of approximately 170,000 clones listed, roughly 77% are singletons. The sequenced sample consisted of PBMCs. These receptors all come from a woman younger than 45 in good health and CMV-seropositive. Both conserved end residues are part of each CDR3. A D gene is named only where the DNA matches it firmly. Clone size appears in some rows only: once, few, many, or a class for an expanded clone.

-,TRBD1,TRBJ2-7,TRBV19,CASSIGTGGTYEQYF,TGTGCCAGTAGTATCGGGACAGGAGGGACCTACGAGCAGTACTTC
-,-,TRBJ1-3,TRBV5-1,CASSLTGATGNTIYF,TGCGCCAGCAGCTTGACAGGCGCAACTGGAAACACCATATATTTT
few,TRBD1,TRBJ1-2,TRBV5-6,CASSAGTGIGGYTF,TGTGCCAGCAGCGCCGGGACAGGGATAGGTGGCTACACCTTC
-,TRBD1,TRBJ1-2,TRBV6-1,CASRGTGNYGYTF,TGTGCCAGCAGGGGGACAGGGAACTATGGCTACACCTTC
-,-,TRBJ2-7,TRBV11-3,CASSLDRGAWEQYF,TGTGCCAGCAGCTTAGACAGGGGGGCCTGGGAGCAGTACTTC
once,-,TRBJ2-1,TRBV19,CASRRSYNEQFF,TGTGCCAGTCGGAGATCCTACAATGAGCAGTTCTTC
-,TRBD1,TRBJ1-4,TRBV6-1,CASLQGGSRNEKLFF,TGTGCCAGCTTACAGGGGGGAAGTAGAAATGAAAAACTGTTTTTT
-,TRBD1,TRBJ2-7,TRBV4-1,CASSQDRTGNYEQYF,TGCGCCAGCAGCCAGGATCGGACAGGGAACTACGAGCAGTACTTC
once,TRBD2,TRBJ2-3,TRBV7-9,CSSSHTSGVSTDTQYF,TGTTCCAGCAGCCACACTAGCGGAGTTAGCACAGATACGCAGTATTTT
-,TRBD1,TRBJ1-2,TRBV5-4,CASSSDRDVYGYTF,TGTGCCAGCAGTTCGGACAGGGATGTCTATGGCTACACCTTC
-,-,TRBJ2-7,TRBV19,CASSIDAGLGYEQYF,TGTGCCAGTAGTATAGATGCAGGACTGGGCTACGAGCAGTACTTC
few,TRBD2,TRBJ2-2,TRBV5-4,CASSLDGGGGTGELFF,TGTGCCAGCAGCTTGGATGGCGGCGGGGGCACCGGGGAGCTGTTTTTT
-,-,TRBJ1-3,TRBV4-2,CASSQEQLASGRRSSGNTIYF,TGTGCCAGCAGCCAAGAACAACTGGCTAGCGGCAGGCGTAGCTCTGGAAACACCATATATTTT
-,-,TRBJ2-5,TRBV28,CASSSPPQETQYF,TGTGCCAGCAGTTCCCCCCCTCAAGAGACCCAGTACTTC
few,TRBD2,TRBJ2-4,TRBV7-6,CASSGVAGVGGNIQYF,TGTGCCAGCAGCGGGGTAGCGGGAGTTGGGGGAAACATTCAGTACTTC